These 20 T cell receptor beta chains were all obtained from the same sample, sequenced in a study of T cell repertoires in cytomegalovirus infection (dated by TCRdb to between 2018 and 2021). Sequenced using an Illumina HiSeq 1500. In-frame beta chains were kept once TCRdb had trimmed the public reads at Q25 with fastp and called clones with MiXCR. Records with the same CDR3 protein are collapsed into one entry carrying the most frequent genes and DNA. The sample table contains 480,000 or so distinct CDR3 sequences; only one count was recorded for about 10% of them. 10% of the sample goes to the ten largest clones. Sequencing was done on a sample of PBMCs. The origin of the receptors is a human donor in good health (CMV status not recorded). Some clones in this sample may be carry-over from other donors' samples.

This clonotype has only one observation. V gene TRBV2 combines with J gene TRBJ1-1, with D unclear. Trimming took 2 bases from V and 1 from J, leaving 5 bases between them. The CDR3 runs 13 residues. Looked up from germline, CDR1 is SNHLY and CDR2 is FYNNEI. CDR3 in amino acids: CASSEWANTEAFF. The CDR3 DNA follows: TGTGCCAGCAGTGAATGGGCGAACACTGAAGCTTTCTTT. Using reference TRBV2 and TRBJ1-1 for the parts outside the CDR3, the full variable domain is EPEVTQTPSHQVTQMGQEVILRCVPISNHLYFYWYRQILGQKVEFLVSFYNNEISEKSEIFDDQFSVERPDGSNFTLKIRSTKLEDSAMYFCASSEWANTEAFFGQGTRLTVV.

This clonotype occurred a few times. DNA of the CDR3: TGTGCCAGCAGTTTAGAGCGGGGGGGAGTGGAGACCCAGTACTTC. This translates into CASSLERGGVETQYF. This chain links TRBV12-3 or TRBV12-4 with TRBJ2-5, with 10 bases lining up with TRBD2. The junction had 4 bases not matched to a gene; V was cut back by 1 base and J by 5 bases. The CDR3 runs 15 residues.

At least ten counts were recorded for this clonotype. The chain uses TRBV12-3 or TRBV12-4 and TRBJ2-7; D possibly corresponds to TRBD1 (5 bases). With 10 bases removed from V and 1 base from J, the gap between germline ends came to 14 bases. The CDR3 loop spans 13 amino acids. CDR3 nucleotide sequence: TGTGCCAATAGCCTCAGGGATTCCTACGAGCAGTACTTC. The encoded protein is CANSLRDSYEQYF.

This clonotype was counted many times. The chain is built from TRBV11-2 and TRBJ2-2, with 9 nucleotides matching TRBD1. Germline trimming cut 1 base from V and 1 base from J; bases unmatched to any gene: 7. The CDR3 has 18 residues. The germline gives CDR1 SGHAT, CDR2 FQNNGV. The CDR3 DNA is TGTGCCAGCAGCTTAGGGGAGCTGGACAGGGGGAACACCGGGGAGCTGTTTTTT. This gives the protein CASSLGELDRGNTGELFF.

There are many counts of this clonotype. The chain recombines TRBV10-3 with TRBJ2-3; weak D call: TRBD1 (5 bases). The V gene's germline CDR1 is ENHRY and CDR2 SYGVKD. V lost 7 bases and J 5 bases, leaving 25 bases between the germline ends. CDR3 size: 17 residues. The CDR3: CAINSNQGSTAGDTQYF. The CDR3 region has the DNA TGTGCCATCAATAGCAATCAGGGCTCAACGGCAGGAGATACGCAGTATTTT.

CDR3 DNA sequence: TGCAGTGCTAGTGGAGTTGGCCAGGGAGAGAGCTACACCTTC. It encodes CSASGVGQGESYTF. J is TRBJ1-2 and V is TRBV20-1; a possible D gene is TRBD1 (5 bases). V dropped 3 bases and J dropped 9 bases, with 20 bases sitting between them. CDR3 length: 14 amino acids. Germline CDR1 DFQATT, CDR2 SNEGSKA (reference sequence).

This clonotype has a handful of counts. The V gene is TRBV14, the J gene TRBJ2-7; 7 nucleotides match TRBD1. CDR1 and CDR2 (germline): SGHDN, FVKESK. V was pared by 6 bases and J by 2 bases, with 7 bases of the junction left unmatched. The CDR3 spans 14 residues. CDR3 bases: TGTGCCAGCAGTCGGACAGGCAACGCCTACGAGCAGTACTTC. Protein product: CASSRTGNAYEQYF. The whole variable domain, filled in from reference TRBV14 and TRBJ2-7, reads EAGVTQFPSHSVIEKGQTVTLRCDPISGHDNLYWYRRVMGKEIKFLLHFVKESKQDESGMPNNRFLAERTGGTYSTLKVQPAELEDSGVYFCASSRTGNAYEQYFGPGTRLTVT.

This clonotype appeared many times. V gene TRBV20-1 combines with J gene TRBJ1-1, with 8 bases that match TRBD1. V shed 5 bases, J shed 5 bases, and the junction held 7 bases outside the gene matches. The CDR3 consists of 13 residues. Germline CDR1 is DFQATT and CDR2 is SNEGSKA (reference sequence). CDR3 bases: TGCAGTGCTCGGACAGGGATGGAAACTGAAGCTTTCTTT. It translates to CSARTGMETEAFF.

This clonotype has at least ten counts. The rearrangement uses TRBV5-1 and TRBJ1-3; weak D call: TRBD1 (5 bases). The length of the CDR3 is 13 residues. The V and J ends lost 4 bases and 4 bases respectively, with 9 bases between them. CDR1 and CDR2 from the germline V gene are SGHRS and YFSETQ. DNA of the CDR3: TGCGCCAGCAGCCGGGACGGAGGAAACACCATATATTTT. This sequence encodes CASSRDGGNTIYF.

This clonotype was counted at least ten times. The rearrangement links TRBV7-3 to TRBJ2-2; 7 bases match TRBD2. V shed 2 bases and J 6 bases; nucleotides not matched to a gene: 3. The length of the CDR3 is 14 residues. The germline CDR1 and CDR2 sequences are SGHTA and FQGTGA. CDR3 DNA: TGTGCCAGCAGCTTATATCGGGGGGCCGGGGAGCTGTTTTTT. Translated, it gives CASSLYRGAGELFF. The full variable domain, in which reference TRBV7-3 and TRBJ2-2 provide the parts outside the CDR3, is GAGVSQTPSNKVTEKGKYVELRCDPISGHTALYWYRQSLGQGPEFLIYFQGTGAADDSGLPNDRFFAVRPEGSVSTLKIQRTERGDSAVYLCASSLYRGAGELFFGEGSRLTVL.

This clonotype appeared many times. The V call is TRBV7-6, the J call TRBJ2-7; TRBD1 agrees at 10 bases. Germline loops: CDR1 SGHVS, CDR2 FNYEAQ. The CDR3 runs to 15 residues. Trimming took 5 bases from V and 4 from J; bases not matched to a gene: 8. The CDR3 region is CASSKGQGVVYEQYF. The CDR3 nucleotides are TGTGCCAGCAGCAAAGGACAGGGGGTAGTGTACGAGCAGTACTTC.

This clonotype showed up just a few times. The chain recombines TRBV27 with TRBJ1-4, with 7 bases fitting TRBD1. Trimming cost V 3 bases and J 7 bases; bases outside gene matches: 8. Germline CDR1 MNHEY, CDR2 SMNVEV (reference sequence). The CDR3 totals 15 residues. In nucleotides, the CDR3 is TGTGCCAGCAGTTTCAGGAAGGGGGCGGTTGAAAAACTGTTTTTT. Translating it yields CASSFRKGAVEKLFF.

This clonotype was observed a few times. The chain is built from TRBV27 and TRBJ2-3; D gene uncertain. Per germline, CDR1 MNHEY and CDR2 SMNVEV (reference sequence). V lost 8 bases and J lost 4, with 10 bases in between. This CDR3 is built from 12 residues. The CDR3 DNA is TGTGCCAGCTGGAAGAGACCAGATACGCAGTATTTT. Translation: CASWKRPDTQYF.

V gene TRBV5-6 combines with J gene TRBJ1-1; 12 bases are a match to TRBD1. From germline, CDR1 is SGHDT and CDR2 YYEEEE. With V trimmed by 4 bases and J by 3 bases, 13 bases remained unmatched. The CDR3 loop spans 18 amino acids. CDR3 coding DNA: TGTGCCAGCAGCGGGGGGGACAGGGGGCACCTCGGGGACACTGAAGCTTTCTTT. The encoded protein is CASSGGDRGHLGDTEAFF.

This clonotype occurred a few times. This chain connects TRBV20-1 to TRBJ2-1, with TRBD2 matching over 10 bases. Germline values: CDR1 DFQATT, CDR2 SNEGSKA (reference sequence). The ends lost 0 bases at V and 0 bases at J; junction bases unmatched: 11. The CDR3 covers 19 residues. In DNA, the CDR3 is TGCAGTGCTAGAGATAAGGATAGCGGGGGGACCCGCTCCTACAATGAGCAGTTCTTC. This gives the protein CSARDKDSGGTRSYNEQFF.

In its sample, this clonotype was seen many times. The chain has TRBV2 and TRBJ2-2; perhaps TRBD1 as D (5 bases). The ends were cut back, 5 bases at V and 1 base at J, with 8 bases in the middle. CDR3 length equals 14 residues. Germline assignment: CDR1 SNHLY and CDR2 FYNNEI. CDR3 nucleotides: TGTGCCAGCAGTATGACAGAGAACACCGGGGAGCTGTTTTTT. The encoded protein is CASSMTENTGELFF.

The rearrangement uses TRBV19 and TRBJ1-3, with unresolved D. The CDR3 has 19 residues. Trimming stripped 7 bases from V and 5 bases from J, with 30 bases between. Looked up from germline, CDR1 is LNHDA and CDR2 is SQIVND (reference sequence). The CDR3 spells CASTLNGMAVLALRNTIYF. The CDR3 region has the DNA TGTGCCAGTACGCTCAACGGTATGGCAGTACTAGCTCTGAGAAACACCATATATTTT. Combining the CDR3 with reference TRBV19 and TRBJ1-3 gives the whole variable domain DGGITQSPKYLFRKEGQNVTLSCEQNLNHDAMYWYRQDPGQGLRLIYYSQIVNDFQKGDIAEGYSVSREKKESFPLTVTSAQKNPTAFYLCASTLNGMAVLALRNTIYFGEGSWLTVV.

At least ten counts were recorded for this clonotype. The rearrangement uses TRBV7-2 and TRBJ1-2; tentative D call: TRBD1 (6 bases). Germline CDR1 reads SGHTA; CDR2 reads FQGNSA. CDR3 length: 13 amino acids. V was clipped by 5 bases and J by 4 bases, with 11 bases between them. The CDR3 DNA is TGTGCCAGCAGCGCGGGACAACGCTATGGCTACACCTTC. Its protein product is CASSAGQRYGYTF.

This clonotype appeared many times. The chain uses TRBV7-2 and TRBJ2-1; TRBD1 agrees at 7 bases. The CDR3 spans 13 residues. V shed 6 bases, J shed 5 bases, and the junction held 4 bases outside the gene matches. Germline CDR1 is SGHTA and CDR2 is FQGNSA. The DNA of the CDR3 is TGTGCCAGCAGTCGGGACAGAAACAATGAGCAGTTCTTC. It codes for CASSRDRNNEQFF.

This clonotype has at least ten counts. The chain combines TRBV7-3 with TRBJ2-1; 8 nucleotides line up with TRBD1. J was trimmed by 4 bases and V by 2 bases; bases with no gene match: 4. The CDR3 consists of 15 residues. The germline V gene has CDR1 SGHTA and CDR2 FQGTGA. The chain's CDR3 is CASSLGQGRYNEQFF. The CDR3 coding sequence is TGTGCCAGCAGCTTAGGACAGGGACGTTACAATGAGCAGTTCTTC.